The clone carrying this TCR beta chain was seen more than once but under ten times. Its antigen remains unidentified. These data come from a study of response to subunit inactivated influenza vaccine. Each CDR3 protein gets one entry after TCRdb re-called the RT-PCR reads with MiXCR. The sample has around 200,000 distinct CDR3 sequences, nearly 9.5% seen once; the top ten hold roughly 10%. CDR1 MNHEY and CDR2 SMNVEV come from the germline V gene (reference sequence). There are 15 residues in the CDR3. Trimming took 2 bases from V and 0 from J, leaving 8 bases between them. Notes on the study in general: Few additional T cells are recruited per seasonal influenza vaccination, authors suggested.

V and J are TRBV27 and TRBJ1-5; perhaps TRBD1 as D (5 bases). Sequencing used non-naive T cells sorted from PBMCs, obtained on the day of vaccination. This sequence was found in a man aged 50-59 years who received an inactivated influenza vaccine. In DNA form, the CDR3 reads TGTGCCAGCAGTTTAGGGACCCCTAGCAATCAGCCCCAGCATTTT. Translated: CASSLGTPSNQPQHF.